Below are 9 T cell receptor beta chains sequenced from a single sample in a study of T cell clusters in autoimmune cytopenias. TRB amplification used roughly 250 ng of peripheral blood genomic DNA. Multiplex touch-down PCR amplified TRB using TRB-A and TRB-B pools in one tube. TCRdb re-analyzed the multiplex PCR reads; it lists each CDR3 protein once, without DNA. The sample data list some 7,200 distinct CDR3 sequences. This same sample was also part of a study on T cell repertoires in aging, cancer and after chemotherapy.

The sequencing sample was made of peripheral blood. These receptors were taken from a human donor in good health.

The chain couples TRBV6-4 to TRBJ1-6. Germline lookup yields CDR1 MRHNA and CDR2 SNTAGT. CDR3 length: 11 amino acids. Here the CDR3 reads CASIFSGRLHF.

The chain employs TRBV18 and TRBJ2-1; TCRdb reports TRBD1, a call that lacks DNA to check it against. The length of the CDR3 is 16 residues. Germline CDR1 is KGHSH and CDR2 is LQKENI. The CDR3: CASSPWGRTQGDEQFF.

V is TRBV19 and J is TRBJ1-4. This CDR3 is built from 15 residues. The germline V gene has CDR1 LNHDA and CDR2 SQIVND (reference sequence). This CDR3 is CASSRAVTTNEKLFF.

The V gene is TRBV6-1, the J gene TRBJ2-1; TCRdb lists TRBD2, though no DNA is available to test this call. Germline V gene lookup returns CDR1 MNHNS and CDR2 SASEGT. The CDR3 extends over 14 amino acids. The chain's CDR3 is CASSPAGGPNEQFF.

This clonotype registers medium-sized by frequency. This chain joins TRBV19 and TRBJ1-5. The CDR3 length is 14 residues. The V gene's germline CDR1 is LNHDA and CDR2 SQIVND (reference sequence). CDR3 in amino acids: CASSIVASNQPQHF.

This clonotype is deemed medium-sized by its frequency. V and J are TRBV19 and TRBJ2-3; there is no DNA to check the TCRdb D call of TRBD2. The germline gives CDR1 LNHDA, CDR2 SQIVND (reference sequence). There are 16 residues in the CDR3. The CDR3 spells CATGTSGGVDADTQYF.

The CDR3 reads CASRGTVTDTQYF. This chain joins TRBV6-2 or TRBV6-3 and TRBJ2-3; absent DNA, TCRdb's TRBD2 call cannot be checked. Germline V CDR1 and CDR2: MNHEY, SVGEGT. The CDR3 totals 13 residues.

CDR3 sequence: CAWSVHRTVNTEAFF. V gene TRBV30 combines with J gene TRBJ1-1. CDR1 is GTSNPN and CDR2 is SVGIG in the germline V gene (reference sequence). The CDR3 is made up of 15 amino acids.

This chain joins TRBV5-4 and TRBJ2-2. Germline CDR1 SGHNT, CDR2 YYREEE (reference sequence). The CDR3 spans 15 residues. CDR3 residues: CASSSGDPNTGELFF.